The 32 T cell receptor beta chains below come from one sample, sequenced in a study of Ad26.COV2.S vaccination and SARS-CoV-2 variants. Profiled with immunoSEQ multiplex PCR; TCRdb holds only in-frame clones, not every one. The sample consists of some 350,000 clones, 92% of them appearing once. The input for sequencing was peripheral blood, taken after recovery from COVID-19. These receptors came from a human donor who had recovered from COVID-19.

This chain links TRBV13 with TRBJ2-3; D may be TRBD1 (5 bases). The CDR3 runs to 15 residues. V was shortened by 5 bases and J by 0 bases, with 12 bases between the two germline ends. The V gene's germline CDR1 is PRHDT and CDR2 FYEKMQ (reference sequence). For the CDR3, the DNA is TGTGCCAGCAGCCCCCAGGGAATTAGCACAGATACGCAGTATTTT. It yields the protein CASSPQGISTDTQYF.

As concerns this clone: Distinct nucleotide sequences in the sample also encode this CDR3. The rearrangement links TRBV4-3 to TRBJ2-1; D is undetermined. The CDR3 is 14 residues long. V was shortened by 0 bases and J by 4 bases, with 7 bases between the two germline ends. Germline V gene data show CDR1 as LGHNA and CDR2 as YSLEER. This chain's CDR3 is CASSQDLAYNEQFF. The CDR3 DNA reads as TGCGCCAGCAGCCAAGATTTAGCTTACAATGAGCAGTTCTTC.

The chain is built from TRBV5-1 and TRBJ1-6; D call uncertain. The CDR3 runs to 14 residues. Germline V CDR1 and CDR2: SGHRS, YFSETQ. Trimming removed 0 bases from V and 7 bases from J, with 8 bases in between. CDR3 DNA sequence: TGCGCCAGCAGCTTGGATGGTATCAATTCACCCCTCCACTTT. Residues: CASSLDGINSPLHF.

Only a few counts were recorded for this clone. The chain carries TRBV6-6 and TRBJ1-5, with TRBD1 identical over 8 bases. V shed 7 bases and J 7 bases; nucleotides not matched to a gene: 12. Per the germline V gene, CDR1 is MNHNY and CDR2 is SVGAGI (reference sequence). The CDR3 extends over 15 amino acids. Here the CDR3 DNA reads TGTGCCAGCAATCAACCCACAGGGGGTCGCCAGCCCCAGCATTTT. It translates to CASNQPTGGRQPQHF.

This chain uses TRBV4-3 with TRBJ2-1; D is uncertain. The V gene lost 3 bases and the J gene lost 9 bases, with 15 bases spanning the gap. CDR1 LGHNA and CDR2 YSLEER come from the germline V gene. The CDR3 covers 14 residues. In DNA, the CDR3 is TGCGCCAGCAGCCAGGGTAGTTTCCCAGGTGAGCAGTTCTTC. Its protein is CASSQGSFPGEQFF.

V usage is TRBV19 and J usage is TRBJ1-2; 8 bases are shared with TRBD1. The ends lost 6 bases at V and 2 bases at J; junction bases unmatched: 2. Germline V gives CDR1 LNHDA, CDR2 SQIVND (reference sequence). There are 13 residues in the CDR3. The chain's CDR3 is CASRGDRNYGYTF. The CDR3, as DNA: TGTGCCAGTAGAGGGGACAGGAACTATGGCTACACCTTC.

The chain combines TRBV10-2 with TRBJ2-7; TRBD1 is a possible D gene (5 bases). The CDR3 runs 12 residues. Trimming took 3 bases from V and 3 from J, leaving 6 bases between them. The germline CDR1 and CDR2 sequences are WSHSY and SAAADI. The CDR3 DNA reads as TGCGCCAGCAGTGATACAGGCTACGAGCAGTACTTC. Translated: CASSDTGYEQYF.

Turning to this clone: This CDR3 is also generated by other DNA sequences in the sample. The chain carries TRBV18 and TRBJ2-3; 13 bases line up with TRBD2. With 5 bases clipped from V and 3 bases from J, the junction kept 2 bases outside the gene matches. The germline V gene has CDR1 KGHSH and CDR2 LQKENI. The CDR3 totals 15 residues. CDR3 region: CASSSTSGGTDTQYF. The CDR3 DNA is TGTGCCAGCTCATCGACTAGCGGGGGGACAGATACGCAGTATTTT.

The rearrangement uses TRBV7-2 and TRBJ1-2; 8 bases fit TRBD1. Looked up from germline, CDR1 is SGHTA and CDR2 is FQGNSA. CDR3 size: 15 residues. J lost 0 bases, V lost 0 bases, and 0 bases had no gene match. The CDR3 loop reads CASSLAQGANYGYTF. The CDR3 nucleotides read TGTGCCAGCAGCTTAGCACAGGGGGCTAACTATGGCTACACCTTC.

V gene TRBV11-2 combines with J gene TRBJ1-5, with D perhaps matching TRBD1 (5 bases). The CDR3 sequence is 13 residues long. CDR1 and CDR2 (germline): SGHAT, FQNNGV. Between the trimmed V and J ends, which lost 4 bases and 7 bases, there was a span of 11 bases. The CDR3 DNA follows: TGTGCCAGCAGCTACGAACAGGCCCAGCCCCAGCATTTT. Protein product: CASSYEQAQPQHF.

V is TRBV24-1 and J is TRBJ2-5; D is undetermined. Looked up from germline, CDR1 is KGHDR and CDR2 is SFDVKD. With 1 base removed from V and 3 bases from J, the gap between germline ends came to 5 bases. The CDR3 contains 13 residues. CDR3 coding DNA: TGTGCCACCAGTGATTTCGGTGAAGAGACCCAGTACTTC. The encoded protein is CATSDFGEETQYF.

The chain has TRBV5-5 and TRBJ2-5, with 7 bases that match TRBD1. CDR1 SGHKS and CDR2 YYEKEE come from the germline V gene (reference sequence). The CDR3 runs 13 residues. Trimming at V came to 4 bases and at J to 5 bases, leaving 5 bases not matched to a gene. The DNA of the CDR3 is TGTGCCAGCAGCCCCACAGGGGAGGAGACCCAGTACTTC. Its translation: CASSPTGEETQYF.

This clone occurred a few times. The chain is built from TRBV9 and TRBJ2-2; perhaps TRBD1 as D (6 bases). Germline CDR1 reads SGDLS; CDR2 reads YYNGEE. The V gene lost 4 bases and the J gene lost 4 bases, with 17 bases spanning the gap. CDR3 length: 16 amino acids. The CDR3 bases are TGTGCCAGCAGCATAACCACCACAGGGTTCACCGGGGAGCTGTTTTTT. The encoded protein is CASSITTTGFTGELFF.

The rearrangement uses TRBV2 and TRBJ2-2; 7 bases are a match to TRBD1. V gave up 7 bases and J gave up 4 bases; unmatched junction bases: 6. The CDR3 is made up of 14 amino acids. Germline V gene data show CDR1 as SNHLY and CDR2 as FYNNEI. Here the CDR3 reads CASIAQGLTGELFF. For the CDR3, the DNA is TGTGCCAGCATTGCACAGGGGCTCACCGGGGAGCTGTTTTTT.

The CDR3 sequence is CASGLDRVYEQYF. CDR3 sequence (DNA): TGTGCTAGTGGCCTGGACAGGGTATACGAGCAGTACTTC. The chain couples TRBV12-5 to TRBJ2-7; TRBD1 aligns across 8 bases. Unmatched junction bases numbered 5, after V lost 6 bases and J lost 4 bases. This CDR3 spans 13 amino acids. Germline V CDR1 and CDR2: LGHNT, FRNRAP.

The CDR3: CASRGIVYEQYF. The CDR3 DNA sequence: TGTGCCAGCAGAGGAATAGTCTACGAGCAGTACTTC. This chain joins TRBV2 and TRBJ2-7; D is ambiguous. Germline CDR1 reads SNHLY; CDR2 reads FYNNEI. Deletions cut 6 bases from V and 3 bases from J, with 9 bases between. The CDR3 is 12 residues long. The full variable domain, its missing parts supplied by reference TRBV2 and TRBJ2-7, is EPEVTQTPSHQVTQMGQEVILRCVPISNHLYFYWYRQILGQKVEFLVSFYNNEISEKSEIFDDQFSVERPDGSNFTLKIRSTKLEDSAMYFCASRGIVYEQYFGPGTRLTVT.

The chain carries TRBV16 and TRBJ1-2; D is uncertain. In germline, CDR1 is KGHSY, CDR2 FQNENV. This CDR3 region has 12 residues. V shed 3 bases and J shed 6 bases, with 8 bases lying between them. CDR3 DNA: TGTGCCAGCAGCCAGATAAGCCATGGCTACACCTTC. Residues: CASSQISHGYTF.

The table lists this clone with a count of one. The chain carries TRBV7-2 and TRBJ1-1, with TRBD1 identical over 7 bases. CDR3 length: 14 amino acids. Per germline, CDR1 SGHTA and CDR2 FQGNSA. V dropped 1 base and J dropped 7; count of bases not matched to a gene: 6. The CDR3 coding sequence is TGTGCCAGCAGCTTAGGAACAGGGGAATATGAAGCTTTCTTT. Residues: CASSLGTGEYEAFF.

The CDR3 here is CASSSSASGALMEQYF. CDR3 nucleotide sequence: TGTGCCAGCAGCAGTAGCGCGTCGGGGGCCCTTATGGAGCAGTACTTC. The gene calls are TRBV21-1 and TRBJ2-7. TRBV21-1 is reported as a pseudogene. The CDR3 covers 16 residues.

The rearrangement uses TRBV3-1 (or the pseudogene TRBV3-2) and TRBJ2-7; no firm D call. The CDR3 covers 13 residues. Trimming removed 3 bases from V and 3 bases from J, with 9 bases in between. Germline loops: CDR1 LGHDT, CDR2 YNNKEL (reference sequence). The CDR3 loop reads CASSQGSLYEQYF. The CDR3 DNA reads TGTGCCAGCAGCCAGGGCAGCCTCTACGAGCAGTACTTC.

V usage is TRBV7-9 and J usage is TRBJ2-3; D not resolved. V was clipped by 3 bases and J by 7 bases, with 17 bases between them. The germline gives CDR1 SEHNR, CDR2 FQNEAQ (reference sequence). This CDR3 contains 15 residues. The CDR3 nucleotides are TGTGCCAGCAGCTTTGCCTTAGGAGTAACAAATACGCAGTATTTT. This codes for CASSFALGVTNTQYF. Combining the CDR3 with reference TRBV7-9 and TRBJ2-3 gives the whole variable domain DTGVSQNPRHKITKRGQNVTFRCDPISEHNRLYWYRQTLGQGPEFLTYFQNEAQLEKSRLLSDRFSAERPKGSFSTLEIQRTEQGDSAMYLCASSFALGVTNTQYFGPGTRLTVL.

The V and J genes are TRBV3-1 (or the pseudogene TRBV3-2) and TRBJ1-3; D is uncertain. The germline V and J ends were trimmed by 2 bases and 3 bases, with 8 bases remaining between them. CDR1 is LGHDT and CDR2 is YNNKEL in the germline V gene (reference sequence). The CDR3 contains 14 residues. In DNA, the CDR3 is TGTGCCAGCAGCCAATACGGGGTTGGAAACACCATATATTTT. The encoded protein is CASSQYGVGNTIYF.

The chain joins TRBV18 to TRBJ1-5; TRBD1 matches 7 bases. The CDR3 extends over 15 amino acids. Germline CDR1 and CDR2: KGHSH and LQKENI. V lost 2 bases, J lost 6 bases, and 7 bases stayed unmatched. Here the CDR3 reads CASSPSGRGIQPQHF. CDR3 bases: TGTGCCAGCTCACCATCCGGCAGGGGGATTCAGCCCCAGCATTTT.

This clone was seen a single time. The gene calls are TRBV5-1 and TRBJ2-5, with 10 bases lining up with TRBD2. Losses at the gene ends were 2 bases for V and 3 bases for J; bases not matched to a gene: 4. This CDR3 spans 15 amino acids. CDR1 and CDR2 from the germline V gene are SGHRS and YFSETQ. CDR3 in DNA: TGCGCCAGCAGCTTAGGGCTAGCGGGGGAAGAGACCCAGTACTTC. Translating gives CASSLGLAGEETQYF.

The chain recombines TRBV6-5 with TRBJ2-1, with 7 bases matching TRBD1. Germline loops: CDR1 MNHEY, CDR2 SVGAGI. The CDR3 contains 14 residues. Trimming removed 7 bases from V and 0 bases from J; junction bases left unmatched: 3. The CDR3 DNA is TGTGCCAGCACCCGGGACAGCTCCTACAATGAGCAGTTCTTC. Protein product: CASTRDSSYNEQFF.

This chain links TRBV4-1 with TRBJ1-6, with TRBD1 matching 7 bases. The CDR3 totals 17 residues. Germline V gene sequence: CDR1 MGHRA, CDR2 YSYEKL. J lost 7 bases, V lost 1 base, and 10 bases had no gene match. The CDR3 spells CASSQVSTRDRNSPLHF. The DNA for the CDR3 is TGCGCCAGCAGCCAAGTTTCGACCCGGGACAGAAATTCACCCCTCCACTTT.

About this clone itself: Distinct nucleotide sequences in the sample also encode this CDR3. The CDR3 reads CASSARDGYTF. CDR3 DNA sequence: TGTGCCAGCAGCGCCAGGGATGGCTACACCTTC. The chain has TRBV9 and TRBJ1-2, with D perhaps matching TRBD1 (5 bases). Germline CDR1 reads SGDLS; CDR2 reads YYNGEE. The CDR3 has 11 residues. V was clipped by 3 bases and J by 6 bases, with 6 bases between them.

Written as DNA, the CDR3 is TGTGCCAGCGGGGGAAACACCTACGAGCAGTACTTC. It translates to CASGGNTYEQYF. The chain combines TRBV6-5 with TRBJ2-7; D tentatively fits TRBD1 or TRBD2 (5 bases each). The CDR3 runs 12 residues. V shed 8 bases and J shed 2 bases, with 10 bases lying between them. CDR1 and CDR2 (germline): MNHEY, SVGAGI.

The CDR3 sequence is CASSFVGGQGIGNEQFF. In DNA, the CDR3 is TGCGCCAGCAGCTTCGTGGGCGGACAGGGGATTGGTAATGAGCAGTTCTTC. The rearrangement links TRBV5-1 to TRBJ2-1; 9 bases are a match to TRBD1. The CDR3 is 17 amino acids. With 2 bases clipped from V and 7 bases from J, the junction kept 13 bases outside the gene matches. Germline assignment: CDR1 SGHRS and CDR2 YFSETQ.

V is TRBV7-6 and J is TRBJ1-3; 11 nucleotides agree with TRBD1. Germline V gene data show CDR1 as SGHVS and CDR2 as FNYEAQ. This CDR3 comprises 15 residues. V lost 5 bases, J lost 1 base, and 1 base stayed unmatched. CDR3 DNA: TGTGCCAGCAGCGGGACAGGGGGGTCTGGAAACACCATATATTTT. It is translated as CASSGTGGSGNTIYF.

The V gene is TRBV7-9, the J gene TRBJ1-4, with D possibly TRBD1 on 5 matching bases. The CDR3 is 16 amino acids. The V end was cut by 5 bases, the J end by 0 bases, with 13 bases between. Germline CDR1 and CDR2: SEHNR and FQNEAQ (reference sequence). CDR3 residues: CASSKGDFATNEKLFF. The CDR3 coding sequence is TGTGCCAGCAGCAAAGGGGACTTCGCAACTAATGAAAAACTGTTTTTT. The full variable domain, in which reference TRBV7-9 and TRBJ1-4 provide the parts outside the CDR3, is DTGVSQNPRHKITKRGQNVTFRCDPISEHNRLYWYRQTLGQGPEFLTYFQNEAQLEKSRLLSDRFSAERPKGSFSTLEIQRTEQGDSAMYLCASSKGDFATNEKLFFGSGTQLSVL.

The rearrangement links TRBV5-5 to TRBJ1-2; D is undetermined. Germline-derived CDR1 and CDR2 are SGHKS and YYEKEE (reference sequence). This CDR3 comprises 12 residues. The ends were cut back, 4 bases at V and 4 bases at J, with 8 bases in the middle. Here the CDR3 reads CASSPSAYGYTF. For the CDR3, the DNA is TGTGCCAGCAGCCCAAGTGCCTATGGCTACACCTTC.